Listed below are T cell receptor beta chains from one sample, sequenced in a study of blood T cells in healthy people across ages. TCRdb passed the 5' RACE reads through MiXCR, listing each CDR3 protein once. The top ten hold roughly 18% of the sample, which has approximately 800,000 distinct CDR3 sequences, about half seen once. What was sequenced was blood. All receptors come from a man aged 80 or over in good health. The CDR3 runs from the conserved cysteine through the conserved F or W. A D gene is named only where the DNA matches it firmly. Clone sizes are given selectively: once, few, many, or a class where the clone is expanded.

D: -
V: TRBV7-2
J: TRBJ2-5
size: -
DNA: TGTGCCAGCAGCTCGGACCCGAGGACCCAGTACTTC
CDR3: CASSSDPRTQYF

D: TRBD2
V: TRBV9
J: TRBJ2-3
size: -
DNA: TGTGCCAGCAGCGTATCAGGCGGGGGGGCCTCAGATACGCAGTATTTT
CDR3: CASSVSGGGASDTQYF

D: -
V: TRBV29-1
J: TRBJ2-7
size: few
DNA: TGCAGCGTTCATCGGGGGATGGGGTCCTACAATGAGCAGTACTTC
CDR3: CSVHRGMGSYNEQYF

D: -
V: TRBV11-2
J: TRBJ2-1
size: -
DNA: TGTGCCAGCAGCTTAGTGGGGGGCGTGGGAGGGGGCTCCTACAATGAGCAGTTCTTC
CDR3: CASSLVGGVGGGSYNEQFF

D: -
V: TRBV12-3/TRBV12-4
J: TRBJ2-4
size: many
DNA: TGTGCCAGCGGGGCAGCCAAAAACATTCAGTACTTC
CDR3: CASGAAKNIQYF

D: -
V: TRBV9
J: TRBJ2-4
size: -
DNA: TGTGTCAGCAGCGTAGCTACGGGGCGCGACCAGTACTTC
CDR3: CVSSVATGRDQYF

D: -
V: TRBV20-1
J: TRBJ2-3
size: few
DNA: TGCAGTGCTAGAGGGACTTGGAGCACAGATACGCAGTATTTT
CDR3: CSARGTWSTDTQYF

D: -
V: TRBV29-1
J: TRBJ2-1
size: -
DNA: TGCAGCGTTGAACAGGTGGACTACAATGAGCAGTTCTTC
CDR3: CSVEQVDYNEQFF

D: -
V: TRBV6-5
J: TRBJ2-1
size: -
DNA: TGTGCCAGCATTACGACTACTGAGCAGTTCTTC
CDR3: CASITTTEQFF

D: TRBD1
V: TRBV24-1
J: TRBJ2-5
size: -
DNA: TGTGCCACCAGTGACCACGGACAGGGCGACGGAGAGACCCAGTACTTC
CDR3: CATSDHGQGDGETQYF

D: -
V: TRBV3-1
J: TRBJ2-3
size: few
DNA: TGTGCCAGCAGCCAAGAGTCGAGGACAGCCACAGATACGCAGTATTTT
CDR3: CASSQESRTATDTQYF

D: TRBD2
V: TRBV29-1
J: TRBJ2-1
size: -
DNA: TGCAGCGTTGCTCCACTAGCGCCCCTTGGGGGTGAGCAGTTCTTC
CDR3: CSVAPLAPLGGEQFF

D: -
V: TRBV6-2/TRBV6-3
J: TRBJ2-3
size: -
DNA: TGTGCCAGCAGGCGGACTGATTCTAGCACAGATACGCAGTATTTT
CDR3: CASRRTDSSTDTQYF

D: TRBD1
V: TRBV9
J: TRBJ1-5
size: few
DNA: TGTGCCAGCGCCCAGGGGGCGAGCAATCAGCCCCAGCATTTT
CDR3: CASAQGASNQPQHF

D: TRBD2
V: TRBV7-3
J: TRBJ2-7
size: -
DNA: TGTGCCAGCAGCTTATCTCCGACTAGCGGATCCTACGAGCAGTACTTC
CDR3: CASSLSPTSGSYEQYF

D: -
V: TRBV6-6
J: TRBJ2-5
size: few
DNA: TGTGCCAGCAGTCGGGACGGCCTGCGAGAGACCCAGTACTTC
CDR3: CASSRDGLRETQYF

D: -
V: TRBV5-1
J: TRBJ2-7
size: once
DNA: TGCGCCAGCAGCTCGTCTGGAGGGGGCGAGCAGTACTTC
CDR3: CASSSSGGGEQYF

D: TRBD2
V: TRBV4-3
J: TRBJ2-4
size: few
DNA: TGCGCCAGCAGCCAAGGGAAAGTAGCGGGAGGGGCTAACATTCAGTACTTC
CDR3: CASSQGKVAGGANIQYF

D: -
V: TRBV18
J: TRBJ2-5
size: -
DNA: TGTGCCAACTCACCACGGCCGGACTATTCCCAAGAGACCCAGTACTTC
CDR3: CANSPRPDYSQETQYF

D: -
V: TRBV5-1
J: TRBJ1-6
size: -
DNA: TGCGCCAGCAGCTTCGGTAGGAGCTCCTATAATTCACCCCTCCACTTT
CDR3: CASSFGRSSYNSPLHF

D: -
V: TRBV6-2/TRBV6-3
J: TRBJ2-7
size: few
DNA: TGTGCCAGCATTTCACCGGCCTACGAGCAGTACTTC
CDR3: CASISPAYEQYF

D: TRBD1
V: TRBV6-6
J: TRBJ2-1
size: -
DNA: TGTGCCAGCAGTAGAAGACAGGGGGCTTACAATGAGCAGTTCTTC
CDR3: CASSRRQGAYNEQFF

D: -
V: TRBV2
J: TRBJ1-4
size: -
DNA: TGTGCCAGCAGTAATGGGGTCGGTGAAAAACTGTTTTTT
CDR3: CASSNGVGEKLFF

D: TRBD2
V: TRBV20-1
J: TRBJ2-1
size: -
DNA: TGCAGTGCTACAGGAAGGTTAGCGGGGTCTGAGCAGTTCTTC
CDR3: CSATGRLAGSEQFF

D: TRBD2
V: TRBV11-2
J: TRBJ2-1
size: -
DNA: TGTGCCAGCAGCTTAGATCTTGACGGGAGGGTCGATGAGCAGTTCTTC
CDR3: CASSLDLDGRVDEQFF

D: -
V: TRBV20-1
J: TRBJ1-2
size: few
DNA: TGCACGACAAAGCGCACGGGCTATGGCTACACCTTC
CDR3: CTTKRTGYGYTF

D: TRBD2
V: TRBV20-1
J: TRBJ2-5
size: -
DNA: TGCAGTGCTGAGGGAGCGGGAGGTTCCGATGAGCAGTACTTC
CDR3: CSAEGAGGSDEQYF

D: -
V: TRBV29-1
J: TRBJ2-1
size: -
DNA: TGCAGCGCAAACAACCAAGCAGGGCGCAATGAGCAGTTCTTC
CDR3: CSANNQAGRNEQFF

D: TRBD2
V: TRBV24-1
J: TRBJ2-1
size: -
DNA: TGTGCCACCAGTGACCTAGCGGGAGGAGTATATGAGCAGTTCTTC
CDR3: CATSDLAGGVYEQFF

D: -
V: TRBV28
J: TRBJ2-3
size: many
DNA: TGTGCCAGCAGTTTCCAGGGCTCCACAGATACGCAGTATTTT
CDR3: CASSFQGSTDTQYF

D: -
V: TRBV24-1
J: TRBJ2-1
size: -
DNA: TGTGCCACCAGTGATAAGGACTCTTACAATGAGCAGTTCTTC
CDR3: CATSDKDSYNEQFF

D: -
V: TRBV20-1
J: TRBJ2-7
size: few
DNA: TGCAGTGCTGCGGAGCGGACGCTCTCCTACGAGCAGTACTTC
CDR3: CSAAERTLSYEQYF

D: -
V: TRBV12-3/TRBV12-4
J: TRBJ2-5
size: few
DNA: TGTGCCAGCAGTTTTGGGAAGCTCCCTTCGAATGAGCAGTACTTC
CDR3: CASSFGKLPSNEQYF

D: TRBD2
V: TRBV20-1
J: TRBJ2-1
size: few
DNA: TGCAGTGCTAGAGCGTCTAGCGGGACGAATGAGCAGTTCTTC
CDR3: CSARASSGTNEQFF

D: -
V: TRBV6-1
J: TRBJ2-7
size: -
DNA: TGTGCCAGCAGTGAAGCACTTGGTGGGGCTAGCTCCTACGAGCAGTACTTC
CDR3: CASSEALGGASSYEQYF

D: TRBD1
V: TRBV18
J: TRBJ2-3
size: -
DNA: TGTGCCAGCTCACTAACGACAGGGGGATTCAGAGATACGCAGTATTTT
CDR3: CASSLTTGGFRDTQYF

D: TRBD1
V: TRBV5-6
J: TRBJ1-6
size: -
DNA: TGTGCCAGCAGCTCCCGGGACAGGGTTTATAATTCACCCCTCCACTTT
CDR3: CASSSRDRVYNSPLHF

D: -
V: TRBV29-1
J: TRBJ1-2
size: -
DNA: TGCAGCGTGGAGGACAGCAACATCTATGGCTACACCTTC
CDR3: CSVEDSNIYGYTF

D: -
V: TRBV6-1
J: TRBJ1-5
size: once
DNA: TGTGCCAGCAGCCACGGGGGGGCAGAACAGCCCCAGCATTTT
CDR3: CASSHGGAEQPQHF

D: -
V: TRBV27
J: TRBJ2-1
size: few
DNA: TGTGCCAGCAGTTTATGGGGTAGGGATGAGCAGTTCTTC
CDR3: CASSLWGRDEQFF

D: TRBD1
V: TRBV5-1
J: TRBJ2-3
size: few
DNA: TGCGCCAGCAGCTCCCGGACAGGGCGCACAGATACGCAGTATTTT
CDR3: CASSSRTGRTDTQYF

D: -
V: TRBV6-2/TRBV6-3
J: TRBJ2-2
size: -
DNA: TGTGCCAGCAGTGGGCGGGGCCTCGACACCGGGGAGCTGTTTTTT
CDR3: CASSGRGLDTGELFF

D: -
V: TRBV11-3
J: TRBJ1-6
size: -
DNA: TGTGCCAGCAGCCCCTTGGGGAGGACGGATTCACCCCTCCACTTT
CDR3: CASSPLGRTDSPLHF

D: TRBD2
V: TRBV5-1
J: TRBJ2-3
size: few
DNA: TGCGCCAGCAGCTTGGACCCGGGCGGGAGGGCTGGAGATACGCAGTATTTT
CDR3: CASSLDPGGRAGDTQYF

D: -
V: TRBV15
J: TRBJ2-5
size: few
DNA: TGTGCCACCAGCAGAGCGCCAGAGACCCAGTACTTC
CDR3: CATSRAPETQYF

D: -
V: TRBV7-2
J: TRBJ2-5
size: -
DNA: TGTGCCAGCAGCTTTGACGCGACACCGTACTTC
CDR3: CASSFDATPYF

D: -
V: TRBV7-2
J: TRBJ1-4
size: -
DNA: TGTGCCAGCAGCTTAGTTGGGCCGGGACTTAATGAAAAACTGTTTTTT
CDR3: CASSLVGPGLNEKLFF

D: TRBD1
V: TRBV12-3/TRBV12-4
J: TRBJ2-1
size: -
DNA: TGTGCCAGCAGCCCCCAACAGGGGAACGCTGAGCAGTTCTTC
CDR3: CASSPQQGNAEQFF

D: -
V: TRBV7-2
J: TRBJ1-4
size: -
DNA: TGTGCCAGCAGCTTAGATCCAGAAGTTACGGGAAAACTGTTTTTT
CDR3: CASSLDPEVTGKLFF

D: TRBD1
V: TRBV29-1
J: TRBJ2-7
size: -
DNA: TGCAGCGTCTCGGCGACAGGGATGAACTCCTACGAGCAGTACTTC
CDR3: CSVSATGMNSYEQYF

D: -
V: TRBV12-3/TRBV12-4
J: TRBJ2-3
size: -
DNA: TGTGCCAGCAGTTTAATACCGGGAGGGGGCCCAGATACGCAGTATTTT
CDR3: CASSLIPGGGPDTQYF

D: TRBD2
V: TRBV6-5
J: TRBJ2-3
size: few
DNA: TGTGCCAGCAGTGAGACTAGCGGGGTAGATACGCAGTATTTT
CDR3: CASSETSGVDTQYF